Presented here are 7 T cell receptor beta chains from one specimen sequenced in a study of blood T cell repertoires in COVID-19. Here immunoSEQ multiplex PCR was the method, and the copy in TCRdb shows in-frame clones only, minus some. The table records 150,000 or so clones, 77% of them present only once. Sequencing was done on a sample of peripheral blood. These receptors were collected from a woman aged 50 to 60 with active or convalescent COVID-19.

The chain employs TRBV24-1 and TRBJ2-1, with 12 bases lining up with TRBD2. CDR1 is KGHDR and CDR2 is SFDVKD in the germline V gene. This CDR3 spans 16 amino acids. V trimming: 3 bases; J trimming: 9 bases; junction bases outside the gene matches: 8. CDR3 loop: CATSDGGTSGLFEQFF. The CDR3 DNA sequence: TGTGCCACCAGTGATGGCGGGACTAGCGGGTTATTTGAGCAGTTCTTC.

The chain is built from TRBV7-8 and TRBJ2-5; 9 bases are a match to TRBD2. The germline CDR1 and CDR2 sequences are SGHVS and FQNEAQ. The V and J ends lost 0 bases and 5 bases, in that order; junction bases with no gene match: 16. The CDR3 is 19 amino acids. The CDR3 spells CASSLARVPSGKIEETQYF. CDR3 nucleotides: TGTGCCAGCAGCTTAGCGAGGGTTCCTAGCGGGAAAATAGAGGAGACCCAGTACTTC. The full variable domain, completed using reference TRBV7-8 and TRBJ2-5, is GAGVSQSPRYKVAKRGQDVALRCDPISGHVSLFWYQQALGQGPEFLTYFQNEAQLDKSGLPSDRFFAERPEGSVSTLKIQRTQQEDSAVYLCASSLARVPSGKIEETQYFGPGTRLLVL.

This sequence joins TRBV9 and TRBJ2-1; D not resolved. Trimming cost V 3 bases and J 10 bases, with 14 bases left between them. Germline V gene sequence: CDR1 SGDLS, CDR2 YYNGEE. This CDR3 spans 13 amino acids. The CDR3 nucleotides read TGTGCCAGCAGCGCGACGCTAGGTCCGGAGCAGTTCTTC. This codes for CASSATLGPEQFF.

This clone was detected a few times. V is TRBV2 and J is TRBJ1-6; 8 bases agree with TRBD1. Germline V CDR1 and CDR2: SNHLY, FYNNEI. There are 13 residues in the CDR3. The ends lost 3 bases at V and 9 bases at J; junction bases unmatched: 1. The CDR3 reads CASSDRGLSPLHF. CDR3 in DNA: TGTGCCAGCAGTGACAGGGGGCTTTCACCCCTCCACTTT.

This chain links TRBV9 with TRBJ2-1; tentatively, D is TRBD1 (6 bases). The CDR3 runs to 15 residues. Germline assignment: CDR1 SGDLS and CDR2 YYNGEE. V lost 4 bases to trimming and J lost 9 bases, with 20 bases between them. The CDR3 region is CASSIRQVLGSEQFF. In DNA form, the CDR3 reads TGTGCCAGCAGCATTAGACAGGTGCTTGGAAGTGAGCAGTTCTTC.

This CDR3 reads CASSTSGGLSTGELFF. In nucleotides, the CDR3 is TGTGCCAGCAGTACCTCGGGGGGGCTCTCTACCGGGGAGCTGTTTTTT. The V gene is TRBV28, the J gene TRBJ2-2, with 8 bases that match TRBD2. The CDR3 has 16 residues. CDR1 MDHEN and CDR2 SYDVKM come from the germline V gene. Losses at the gene ends were 5 bases for V and 5 bases for J; bases not matched to a gene: 10.

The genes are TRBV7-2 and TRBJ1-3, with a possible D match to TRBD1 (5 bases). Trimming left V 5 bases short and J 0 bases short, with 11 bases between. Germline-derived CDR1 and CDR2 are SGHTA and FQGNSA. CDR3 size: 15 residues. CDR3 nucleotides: TGTGCCAGCAGCCTTATGGGGCTCTCTGGAAACACCATATATTTT. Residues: CASSLMGLSGNTIYF.